A single sample is the source of the 10 T cell receptor beta chains below, sequenced in a study of Ad26.COV2.S vaccination and SARS-CoV-2 variants. Produced via immunoSEQ multiplex PCR; TCRdb's table is partial and in-frame only. Of fewer than 900,000 clones detected, more than 80% appear once; the ten largest clones hold 1.5%. Sample treatment: 19 received Ad26.COV2.S at low or high dose, single or two shots; 5 received placebo; per-sample allocation not given. The study sampled participants on day 63 after the first vaccine or placebo injection. The starting material was peripheral blood, obtained in a trial of Ad26.COV2.S vaccine versus placebo. The receptors originated from a person aged 18-60 years who received the Ad26.COV2.S COVID-19 vaccine or a placebo.

The chain recombines TRBV27 with TRBJ2-1; 9 bases map to TRBD2. The junction had 17 bases not matched to a gene; V was cut back by 7 bases and J by 7 bases. This CDR3 comprises 17 residues. The germline V gene encodes CDR1 MNHEY and CDR2 SMNVEV (reference sequence). For the CDR3, the DNA is TGTGCCAGCACCAGGCGCCTAGCGGGGAATTTAGGGAATGAGCAGTTCTTC. Amino acid sequence: CASTRRLAGNLGNEQFF.

This clone was found a few times. The V gene is TRBV7-3, the J gene TRBJ2-7; either TRBD1 or TRBD2 may fit D (5 bases each). Germline V lookup: CDR1 SGHTA, CDR2 FQGTGA. The V end was cut by 5 bases, the J end by 7 bases, with 15 bases between. This CDR3 is built from 13 residues. CDR3 amino acids: CASSEGQGREQYF. As DNA, the CDR3 is TGTGCCAGCAGCGAGGGGCAGGGTAGAGAGCAGTACTTC.

The V call is TRBV6-5, the J call TRBJ1-1; D is undetermined. The germline V and J ends were trimmed by 7 bases and 3 bases, with 9 bases remaining between them. CDR1 and CDR2 (germline): MNHEY, SVGAGI. The CDR3 is 12 residues long. The DNA of the CDR3 is TGTGCCAGCATAAACACTTACACTGAAGCTTTCTTT. Its translation: CASINTYTEAFF.

The CDR3 bases are TGTGCCAGCAGCCCGGGACAGTTGAATTCACCCCTCCACTTT. Its protein is CASSPGQLNSPLHF. This rearrangement joins TRBV5-4 to TRBJ1-6; the match to TRBD1 covers 7 bases. This CDR3 region has 14 residues. Germline V lookup: CDR1 SGHNT, CDR2 YYREEE (reference sequence). J lost 7 bases, V lost 4 bases, and 5 bases had no gene match.

The CDR3 is CASNQGLGYEQYF. Written as DNA, the CDR3 is TGTGCCAGCAACCAGGGGCTTGGCTACGAGCAGTACTTC. The chain has TRBV18 and TRBJ2-7, with a weak D call TRBD1 (6 bases). The V end lost 8 bases, the J end lost 3 bases, and 14 bases lay between the germline ends. Germline V gene lookup returns CDR1 KGHSH and CDR2 LQKENI. This CDR3 has 13 residues.

The chain joins TRBV15 to TRBJ1-2, with a weak D call TRBD1 (5 bases). Trimming took off 4 bases at V and 8 bases at J, with 14 bases between the two ends. This CDR3 region has 13 residues. CDR1 is LNHNV, CDR2 YYDKDF, per germline (reference sequence). CDR3 DNA sequence: TGTGCCACCAGCAAGTATAGGGACGCGGGCTACACCTTC. It is translated as CATSKYRDAGYTF.

The DNA for the CDR3 is TGTGCCAGCAGTCCGGCGGGACAAATCTATGGCTACACCTTC. Protein: CASSPAGQIYGYTF. V and J are TRBV27 and TRBJ1-2; TRBD1 is a possible D gene (6 bases). The V gene lost 5 bases and the J gene lost 4 bases, with 14 bases spanning the gap. Germline V gives CDR1 MNHEY, CDR2 SMNVEV (reference sequence). The CDR3 covers 14 residues.

This clone appeared once. In DNA, the CDR3 is TGTGCCAGCAGCTTAGTGGACGGGAACACTGAAGCTTTCTTT. It yields the protein CASSLVDGNTEAFF. The rearrangement uses TRBV7-9 and TRBJ1-1; D uncertain. V was cut by 1 base and J by 1 base, with 7 bases left in between. Germline-derived CDR1 and CDR2 are SEHNR and FQNEAQ (reference sequence). This CDR3 has 14 residues.

This sequence joins TRBV4-3 and TRBJ1-2; D possibly corresponds to TRBD1 (6 bases). The V gene lost 6 bases and the J gene lost 2 bases, with 19 bases spanning the gap. The germline CDR1 and CDR2 sequences are LGHNA and YSLEER. The CDR3 consists of 16 residues. CDR3 DNA: TGCGCCAGCAGTCGAAATACACAGGGCCTAAACTATGGCTACACCTTC. It translates to CASSRNTQGLNYGYTF.

The chain has TRBV27 and TRBJ2-3; TRBD1 or TRBD2 may be the D gene (7 bases each). Germline CDR1 MNHEY, CDR2 SMNVEV (reference sequence). CDR3 length: 17 residues. V was trimmed by 2 bases and J by 4 bases, leaving 19 bases between them. Here the CDR3 DNA reads TGTGCCAGCAGTTTACACAGGGGAACGACTAGCCCAGATACGCAGTATTTT. Translation gives CASSLHRGTTSPDTQYF.